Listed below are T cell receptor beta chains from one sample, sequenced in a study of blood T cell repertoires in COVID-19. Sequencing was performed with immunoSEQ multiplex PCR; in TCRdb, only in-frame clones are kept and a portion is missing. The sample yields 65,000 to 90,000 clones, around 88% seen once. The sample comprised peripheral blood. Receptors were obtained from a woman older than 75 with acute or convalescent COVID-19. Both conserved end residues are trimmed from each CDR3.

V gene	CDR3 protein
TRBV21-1	ASTSPRGGQGAYNEQF
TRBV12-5	ASGSPLAGDETQY
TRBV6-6	ASSYAPRDEQF
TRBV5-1	ASSLAPGLAGNIQY
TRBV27	ASSRDRGPSNEFETQY
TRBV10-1	ASSDNSPWPQH
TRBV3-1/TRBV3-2	ASSQDGQGAFGYT
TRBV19	ASSQLRDRSYEQY
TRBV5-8	ASSLATSGRETGELF
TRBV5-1	ASSPEGQGAKNSPLH
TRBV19	ASSGSGGAVKTQY
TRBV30	AWSEGASGNTIY
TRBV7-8	ASSLALAGAAGELF
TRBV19	ASSFRQDSGANVLT
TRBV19	ASSMDRGLTGELF
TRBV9	ASSVGQGKSEKLF
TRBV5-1	ASSSKGGYNEQF
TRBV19	ASRGGARGQETQY
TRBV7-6	ASSPGLAGLGRGNEQF
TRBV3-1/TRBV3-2	ASSHFNNEQF
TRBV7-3	ASSPTTSGRGTGELF
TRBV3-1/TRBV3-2	ASSQRTVSGNTIY
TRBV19	ASSIAFLAGDEV
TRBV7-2	ASSYDRDGTAF
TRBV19	ASSIGTGISGNTIY
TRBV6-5	ASSQGYNSPLH
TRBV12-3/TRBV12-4	ASGPTGGTEAF
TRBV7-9	ASSRTSGRAVETQY